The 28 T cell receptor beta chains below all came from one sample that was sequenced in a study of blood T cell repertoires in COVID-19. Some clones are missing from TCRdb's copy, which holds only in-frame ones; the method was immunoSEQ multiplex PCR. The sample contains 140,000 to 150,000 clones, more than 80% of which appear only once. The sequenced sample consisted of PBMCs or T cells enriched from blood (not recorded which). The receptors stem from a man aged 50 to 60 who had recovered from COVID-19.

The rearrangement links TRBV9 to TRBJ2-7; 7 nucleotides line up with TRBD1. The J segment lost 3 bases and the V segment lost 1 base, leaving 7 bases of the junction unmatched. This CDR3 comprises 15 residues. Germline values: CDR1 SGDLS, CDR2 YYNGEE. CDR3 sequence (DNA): TGTGCCAGCAGCGTAAGCACAGGGGTCGGCTACGAGCAGTACTTC. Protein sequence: CASSVSTGVGYEQYF.

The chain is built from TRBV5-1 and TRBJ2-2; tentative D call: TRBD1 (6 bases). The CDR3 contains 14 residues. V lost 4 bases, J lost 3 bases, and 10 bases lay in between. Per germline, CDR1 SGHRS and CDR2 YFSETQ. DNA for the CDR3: TGCGCCAGCAGCAGGAACAGGGACACCGGGGAGCTGTTTTTT. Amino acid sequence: CASSRNRDTGELFF.

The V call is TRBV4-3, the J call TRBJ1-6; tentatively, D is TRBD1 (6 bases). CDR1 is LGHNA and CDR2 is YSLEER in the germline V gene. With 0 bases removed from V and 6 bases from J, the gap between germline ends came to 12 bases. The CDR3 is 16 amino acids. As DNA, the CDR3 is TGCGCCAGCAGCCAAGACCCGGCGGGGGCTAATTCACCCCTCCACTTT. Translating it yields CASSQDPAGANSPLHF.

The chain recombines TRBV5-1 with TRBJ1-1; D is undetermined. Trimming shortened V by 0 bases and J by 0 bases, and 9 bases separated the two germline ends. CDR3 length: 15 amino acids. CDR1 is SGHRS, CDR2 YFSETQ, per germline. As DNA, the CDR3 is TGCGCCAGCAGCTTGGACCCAGACTTGAACACTGAAGCTTTCTTT. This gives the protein CASSLDPDLNTEAFF.

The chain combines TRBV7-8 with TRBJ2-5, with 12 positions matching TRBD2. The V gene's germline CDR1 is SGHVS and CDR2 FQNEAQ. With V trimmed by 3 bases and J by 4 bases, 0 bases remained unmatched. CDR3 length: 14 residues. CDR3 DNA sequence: TGTGCCAGCAGCTTGGGACTAGCGGGAGAGACCCAGTACTTC. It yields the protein CASSLGLAGETQYF.

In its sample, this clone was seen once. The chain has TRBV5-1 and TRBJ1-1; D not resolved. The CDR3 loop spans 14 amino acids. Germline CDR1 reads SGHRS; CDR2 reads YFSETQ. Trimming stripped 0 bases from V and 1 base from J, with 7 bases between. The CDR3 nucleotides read TGCGCCAGCAGCTTGGGACCAGGGAACACTGAAGCTTTCTTT. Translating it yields CASSLGPGNTEAFF. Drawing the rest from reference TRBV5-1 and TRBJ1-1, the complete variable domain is KAGVTQTPRYLIKTRGQQVTLSCSPISGHRSVSWYQQTPGQGLQFLFEYFSETQRNKGNFPGRFSGRQFSNSRSEMNVSTLELGDSALYLCASSLGPGNTEAFFGQGTRLTVV.

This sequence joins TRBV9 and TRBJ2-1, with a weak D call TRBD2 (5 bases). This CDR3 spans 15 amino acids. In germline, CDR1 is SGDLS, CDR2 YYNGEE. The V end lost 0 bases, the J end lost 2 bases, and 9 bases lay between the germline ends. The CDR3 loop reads CASSVVISAYNEQFF. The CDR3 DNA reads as TGTGCCAGCAGCGTAGTTATTAGCGCCTACAATGAGCAGTTCTTC.

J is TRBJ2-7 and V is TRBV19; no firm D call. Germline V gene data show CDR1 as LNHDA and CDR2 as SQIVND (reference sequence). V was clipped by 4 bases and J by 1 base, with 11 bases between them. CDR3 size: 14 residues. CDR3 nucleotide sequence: TGTGCCAGTAGTAACTTCCGGAGTTCCTACGAGCAGTACTTC. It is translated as CASSNFRSSYEQYF.

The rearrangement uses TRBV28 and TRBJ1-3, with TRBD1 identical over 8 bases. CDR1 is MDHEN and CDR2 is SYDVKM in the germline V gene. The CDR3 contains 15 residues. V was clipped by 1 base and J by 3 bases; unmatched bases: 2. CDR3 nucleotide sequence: TGTGCCAGCAGTTTATACAGGGGGGATGGAAACACCATATATTTT. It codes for CASSLYRGDGNTIYF.

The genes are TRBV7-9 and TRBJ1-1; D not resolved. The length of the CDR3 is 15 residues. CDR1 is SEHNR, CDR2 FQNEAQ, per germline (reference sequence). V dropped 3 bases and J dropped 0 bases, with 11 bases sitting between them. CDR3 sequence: CASSLDGNMNTEAFF. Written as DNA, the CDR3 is TGTGCCAGCAGCTTGGACGGGAACATGAACACTGAAGCTTTCTTT. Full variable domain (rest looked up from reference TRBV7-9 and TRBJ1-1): DTGVSQNPRHKITKRGQNVTFRCDPISEHNRLYWYRQTLGQGPEFLTYFQNEAQLEKSRLLSDRFSAERPKGSFSTLEIQRTEQGDSAMYLCASSLDGNMNTEAFFGQGTRLTVV.

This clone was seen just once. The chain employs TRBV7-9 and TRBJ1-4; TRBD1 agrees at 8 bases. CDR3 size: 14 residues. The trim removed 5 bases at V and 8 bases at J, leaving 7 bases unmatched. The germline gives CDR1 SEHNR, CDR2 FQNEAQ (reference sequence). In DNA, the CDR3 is TGTGCCAGCAGCCTTGACAGGGGTGAGGAAAAACTGTTTTTT. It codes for CASSLDRGEEKLFF.

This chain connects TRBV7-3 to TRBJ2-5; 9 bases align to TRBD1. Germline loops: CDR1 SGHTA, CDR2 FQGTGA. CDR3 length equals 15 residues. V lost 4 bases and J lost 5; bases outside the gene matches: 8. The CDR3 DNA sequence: TGTGCCAGCAGCTCACAGGGGGCGCCTCGGGAGACCCAGTACTTC. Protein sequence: CASSSQGAPRETQYF.

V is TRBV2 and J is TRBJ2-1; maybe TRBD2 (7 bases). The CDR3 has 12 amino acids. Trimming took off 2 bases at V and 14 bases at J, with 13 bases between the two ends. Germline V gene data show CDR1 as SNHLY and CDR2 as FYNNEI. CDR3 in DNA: TGTGCCAGCAGTGAAACTCGGGGGGCAAAGTTCTTC. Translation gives CASSETRGAKFF.

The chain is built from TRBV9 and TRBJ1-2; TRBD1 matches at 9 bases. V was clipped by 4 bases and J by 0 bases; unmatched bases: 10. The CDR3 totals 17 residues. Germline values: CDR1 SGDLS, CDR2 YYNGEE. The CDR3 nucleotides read TGTGCCAGCAGCCCCTCTGGGACAGGGAATCCTAACTATGGCTACACCTTC. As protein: CASSPSGTGNPNYGYTF.

In DNA, the CDR3 is TGTGCCAGCAGTCCCACCAGGACAGGGGGCAATGAGCAGTTCTTC. Translating gives CASSPTRTGGNEQFF. The gene calls are TRBV28 and TRBJ2-1; 10 bases line up with TRBD1. This CDR3 has 15 residues. The V segment lost 5 bases and the J segment 6 bases; nucleotides outside the gene matches: 7. CDR1 MDHEN and CDR2 SYDVKM come from the germline V gene.

DNA of the CDR3: TGTGCCAGCAGCCACAGGGTCTATGGCTACACCTTC. Translating gives CASSHRVYGYTF. The V gene is TRBV3-1 (or the pseudogene TRBV3-2), the J gene TRBJ1-2; maybe TRBD1 (5 bases). Per germline, CDR1 LGHDT and CDR2 YNNKEL (reference sequence). The CDR3 has 12 residues. Trimming pared 3 bases from V and 4 bases from J, leaving 6 bases between.

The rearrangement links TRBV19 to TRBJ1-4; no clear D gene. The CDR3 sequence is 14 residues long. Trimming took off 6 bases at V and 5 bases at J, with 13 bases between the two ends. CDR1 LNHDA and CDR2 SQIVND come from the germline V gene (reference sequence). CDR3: CASREGRVNEKLFF. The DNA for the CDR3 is TGTGCCAGTAGAGAAGGGAGGGTGAATGAAAAACTGTTTTTT.

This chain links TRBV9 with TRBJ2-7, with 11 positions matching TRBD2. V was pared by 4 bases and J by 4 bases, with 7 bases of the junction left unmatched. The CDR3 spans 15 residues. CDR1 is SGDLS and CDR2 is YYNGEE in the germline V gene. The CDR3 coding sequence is TGTGCCAGCAGCCCGAAGACTAGCGGGAATTACGAGCAGTACTTC. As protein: CASSPKTSGNYEQYF.

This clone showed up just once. CDR3 nucleotides: TGTGCCAGCAGTTACTCTTTTGCGGGGGGGCCGTTACATGAGCAGTTCTTC. Translation: CASSYSFAGGPLHEQFF. The chain uses TRBV6-2 or TRBV6-3 and TRBJ2-1; TRBD2 matches at 9 bases. CDR3 length equals 17 residues. The V gene's germline CDR1 is MNHEY and CDR2 SVGEGT. J lost 8 bases, V lost 0 bases, and 11 bases had no gene match.

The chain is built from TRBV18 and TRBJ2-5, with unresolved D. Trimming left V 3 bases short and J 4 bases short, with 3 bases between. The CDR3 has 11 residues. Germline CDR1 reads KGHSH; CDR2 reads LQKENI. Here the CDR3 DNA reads TGTGCCAGCTCACCCTTAGAGACCCAGTACTTC. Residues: CASSPLETQYF.

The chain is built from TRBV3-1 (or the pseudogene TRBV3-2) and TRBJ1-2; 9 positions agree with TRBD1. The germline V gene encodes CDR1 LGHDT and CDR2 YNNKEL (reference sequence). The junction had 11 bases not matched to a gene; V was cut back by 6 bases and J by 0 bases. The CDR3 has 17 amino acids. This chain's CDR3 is CASSRLGTGRANYGYTF. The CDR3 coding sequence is TGTGCCAGCAGTCGCCTTGGGACAGGGAGGGCTAACTATGGCTACACCTTC.

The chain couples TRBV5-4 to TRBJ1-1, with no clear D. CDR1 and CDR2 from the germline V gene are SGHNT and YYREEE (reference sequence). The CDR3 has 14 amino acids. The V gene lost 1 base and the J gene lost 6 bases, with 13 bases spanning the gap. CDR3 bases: TGTGCCAGCAGCTTGATCGGCCGGAGATCTGAAGCTTTCTTT. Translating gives CASSLIGRRSEAFF. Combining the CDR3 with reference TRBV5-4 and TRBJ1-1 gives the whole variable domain ETGVTQSPTHLIKTRGQQVTLRCSSQSGHNTVSWYQQALGQGPQFIFQYYREEENGRGNFPPRFSGLQFPNYSSELNVNALELDDSALYLCASSLIGRRSEAFFGQGTRLTVV.

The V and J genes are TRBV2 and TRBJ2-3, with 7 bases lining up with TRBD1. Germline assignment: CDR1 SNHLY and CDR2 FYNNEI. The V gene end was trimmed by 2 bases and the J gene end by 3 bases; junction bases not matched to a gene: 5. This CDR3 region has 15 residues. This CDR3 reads CASSEIGTATDTQYF. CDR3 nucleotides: TGTGCCAGCAGTGAAATTGGGACAGCTACAGATACGCAGTATTTT.

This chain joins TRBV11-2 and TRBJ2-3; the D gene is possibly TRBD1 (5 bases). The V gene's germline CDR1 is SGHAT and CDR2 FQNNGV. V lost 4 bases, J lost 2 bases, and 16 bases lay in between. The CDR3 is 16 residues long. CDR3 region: CASSSPRQPVTDTQYF. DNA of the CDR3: TGTGCCAGCAGCTCCCCACGACAGCCTGTCACAGATACGCAGTATTTT.

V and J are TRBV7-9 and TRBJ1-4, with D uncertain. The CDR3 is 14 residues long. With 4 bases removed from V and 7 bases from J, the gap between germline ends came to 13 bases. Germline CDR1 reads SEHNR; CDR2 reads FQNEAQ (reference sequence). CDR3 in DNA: TGTGCCAGCAGCTCGGACGGTGGAGGTGAAAAACTGTTTTTT. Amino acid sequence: CASSSDGGGEKLFF.

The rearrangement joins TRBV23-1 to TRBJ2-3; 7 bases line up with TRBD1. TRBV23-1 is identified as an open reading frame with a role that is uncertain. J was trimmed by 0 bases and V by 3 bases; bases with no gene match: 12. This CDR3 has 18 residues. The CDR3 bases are TGCGCCAGCAGTCATCACCCCCAACAGGGGCTGAGCACAGATACGCAGTATTTT. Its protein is CASSHHPQQGLSTDTQYF.

CDR3 in DNA: TGTGCCAGCAAAAAAGCGGGCGCCACCCAAGAGACCCAGTACTTC. It specifies CASKKAGATQETQYF. The V gene is TRBV6-5, the J gene TRBJ2-5; weak D call: TRBD2 (6 bases). Germline CDR1 is MNHEY and CDR2 is SVGAGI. The CDR3 consists of 15 residues. Trimming took off 7 bases at V and 1 base at J, with 16 bases between the two ends.

The CDR3 here is CASRSGRAEYEQYF. The CDR3 nucleotides are TGTGCCAGCAGAAGCGGGAGGGCCGAGTACGAGCAGTACTTC. The chain is built from TRBV2 and TRBJ2-7; TRBD2 aligns across 10 bases. J gave up 4 bases and V 6 bases, and 6 bases lay outside the gene matches. This CDR3 is 14 amino acids long. CDR1 SNHLY and CDR2 FYNNEI come from the germline V gene.